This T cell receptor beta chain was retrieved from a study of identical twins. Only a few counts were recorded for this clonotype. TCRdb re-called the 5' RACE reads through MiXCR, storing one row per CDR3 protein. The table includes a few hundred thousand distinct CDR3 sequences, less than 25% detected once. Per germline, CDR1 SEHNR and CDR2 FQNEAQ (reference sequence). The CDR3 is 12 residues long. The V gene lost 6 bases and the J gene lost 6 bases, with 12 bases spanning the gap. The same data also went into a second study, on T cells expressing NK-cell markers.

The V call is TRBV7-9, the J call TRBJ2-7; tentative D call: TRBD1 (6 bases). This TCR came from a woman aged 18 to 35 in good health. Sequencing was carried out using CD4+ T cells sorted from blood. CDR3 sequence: CASSLTGLEQYF. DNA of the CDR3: TGTGCCAGCAGTCTAACAGGGCTCGAGCAGTACTTC.